Listed here are 2 T cell receptor beta chains from one sample, sequenced in a study of fetal regulatory T cell absence and autoimmunity. Produced via immunoSEQ multiplex PCR; TCRdb's table is partial and in-frame only. The repertoire holds more than 90,000 clones, about two thirds seen once, with approximately 1.9% in the top ten. The sequenced sample consisted of pancreas tissue. These receptors came from a male donor with IPEX syndrome.

V gene TRBV13 combines with J gene TRBJ2-3; 9 nucleotides align to TRBD2. The V gene's germline CDR1 is PRHDT and CDR2 FYEKMQ (reference sequence). The CDR3 runs 14 residues. Trimming cost V 5 bases and J 7 bases; bases outside gene matches: 7. The chain's CDR3 is CASSVSLAGHTQYF. The CDR3 DNA follows: TGTGCCAGCAGCGTCTCTCTAGCGGGGCATACGCAGTATTTT.

With respect to this clone: At one end, the junction sequence differs from germline, possibly due to a read error. The CDR3 nucleotides read TGTGCCAGTAGTTTCCGGGACATCGCCTTC. Translating gives CASSFRDIAF. V is TRBV19 and J is TRBJ1-2, with D possibly matching TRBD1 (6 bases). From germline, CDR1 is LNHDA and CDR2 SQIVND (reference sequence). The CDR3 has 10 residues. Filled out from reference TRBV19 and TRBJ1-2, the complete variable domain reads DGGITQSPKYLFRKEGQNVTLSCEQNLNHDAMYWYRQDPGQGLRLIYYSQIVNDFQKGDIAEGYSVSREKKESFPLTVTSAQKNPTAFYLCASSFRDIAFGSGTRLTVV.